This T cell receptor beta chain was identified in a study of cytomegalovirus exposure and HLA in healthy donors. The PCR made use of 60 Vbeta and 13 Jbeta primers. Clones were sequenced by immunoSEQ multiplex PCR, and TCRdb holds only the in-frame ones, with some missing. Of 110,000 to 150,000 clones listed, around four fifths are singletons. The sample consisted of PBMCs. This sequence originates from a woman in her thirties or forties in good health and CMV-seronegative.

As DNA, the CDR3 is TGTGCCAGCAGCCTCTTGACACCCTTCCTGGATGGCTACACCTTC. Protein product: CASSLLTPFLDGYTF. The genes are TRBV6-5 and TRBJ1-2; D gene uncertain. Germline V gene lookup returns CDR1 MNHEY and CDR2 SVGAGI. This CDR3 region has 15 residues. The ends were cut back, 6 bases at V and 6 bases at J, with 20 bases in the middle.